Listed below are T cell receptor beta chains from one sample, sequenced in a study of T cell repertoires in cytomegalovirus infection. TCRdb ran MiXCR on the reads and lists one entry per CDR3 protein. The top ten clones hold about 19% of a sample with approximately 160,000 distinct CDR3 sequences, roughly 15% of them seen once. The specimen sequenced was CD8+ T cells from PBMCs. The receptors shown here come from a human donor in good health (CMV status not recorded). Some clones in this sample may be carry-over from other donors' samples. Both conserved end residues are part of each CDR3. D genes are given only for firm matches. A row's size may be missing; if present it is once, few, many or a size class.

d_call	v_call	j_call	clone_size	cdr3_aa	cdr3_nt
.	TRBV7-9	TRBJ2-7	.	CASSPTGTPYEQYF	TGTGCCAGCAGTCCTACTGGGACTCCTTACGAGCAGTACTTC
TRBD1	TRBV27	TRBJ2-1	few	CASSPWETGGNEQFF	TGTGCCAGCAGTCCTTGGGAGACAGGGGGCAATGAGCAGTTCTTC
.	TRBV28	TRBJ2-7	.	CASSLVPGHLEQYF	TGTGCCAGCAGTTTAGTTCCAGGCCACCTCGAGCAGTACTTC
.	TRBV7-9	TRBJ2-3	few	CASSSSGTKADTQYF	TGTGCCAGCAGCTCCTCCGGGACCAAAGCGGATACGCAGTATTTT
TRBD1	TRBV15	TRBJ1-4	few	CATSRGDRGREKLFF	TGTGCCACCAGCAGGGGCGACAGGGGTCGTGAAAAACTGTTTTTT
TRBD2	TRBV7-6	TRBJ2-1	.	CASSFGGTNTQFF	TGTGCCAGCAGCTTCGGGGGGACTAATACCCAGTTCTTC
.	TRBV5-1	TRBJ2-1	.	CASSSARMEQFF	TGCGCCAGCAGCTCCGCCAGAATGGAGCAGTTCTTC
TRBD2	TRBV6-4	TRBJ2-1	.	CASASGHLSSYNEQFF	TGTGCCAGCGCTAGCGGGCACCTCAGCTCCTACAATGAGCAGTTCTTC
TRBD2	TRBV27	TRBJ2-1	few	CASSEGTSGSNEQFF	TGTGCCAGCAGTGAAGGGACTAGCGGGAGCAATGAGCAGTTCTTC
TRBD1	TRBV5-5	TRBJ2-1	few	CASSLGTGESNEQFF	TGTGCCAGCAGCTTGGGGACAGGGGAGTCCAATGAGCAGTTCTTC
TRBD1	TRBV11-2	TRBJ2-7	.	CASSHSTGGSYEQYF	TGTGCCAGCAGCCACTCTACAGGGGGCTCCTACGAGCAGTACTTC
TRBD2	TRBV6-5	TRBJ2-7	.	CASSYRGLAGVEQYF	TGTGCCAGCAGTTATAGGGGACTAGCGGGAGTCGAGCAGTACTTC
.	TRBV7-7	TRBJ2-5	many	CASSSTYGQQETQYF	TGTGCCAGCAGTTCTACCTACGGACAGCAAGAGACCCAGTACTTC
.	TRBV28	TRBJ1-1	.	CASSWDGTNTEAFF	TGTGCCAGCAGTTGGGACGGAACTAACACTGAAGCTTTCTTT
.	TRBV4-1	TRBJ2-7	.	CASSQAVGLYEQYF	TGCGCCAGCAGCCAAGCCGTCGGGCTCTACGAGCAGTACTTC
TRBD1	TRBV10-3	TRBJ2-7	few	CAISVSDRGSYEQYF	TGTGCCATCAGTGTTTCGGACAGGGGGTCCTACGAGCAGTACTTC
TRBD2	TRBV7-8	TRBJ2-3	.	CASSARTSGGTDTQYF	TGTGCCAGCAGCGCCCGGACTAGCGGAGGCACAGATACGCAGTATTTT
.	TRBV28	TRBJ2-1	few	CASSILTYNEQFF	TGTGCCAGCAGTATCCTGACCTACAATGAGCAGTTCTTC
.	TRBV29-1	TRBJ2-2	.	CSVVNTGELFF	TGCAGCGTGGTGAACACCGGGGAGCTGTTTTTT
TRBD1	TRBV29-1	TRBJ2-7	.	CSVTGGKIYEQYF	TGCAGCGTCACAGGGGGAAAAATCTACGAGCAGTACTTC
.	TRBV11-2	TRBJ1-5	few	CASSSNSNQPQHF	TGTGCCAGCAGCTCCAATAGCAATCAGCCCCAGCATTTT
.	TRBV6-6	TRBJ1-1	few	CASSPYTGMTEAFF	TGTGCCAGCAGTCCCTATACAGGGATGACTGAAGCTTTCTTT
.	TRBV20-1	TRBJ1-2	once	CSARVEEREGVDGYTF	TGCAGTGCTAGAGTTGAGGAGAGGGAGGGGGTGGATGGCTACACCTTC
TRBD2	TRBV7-2	TRBJ2-1	.	CASSLGGTIMDEQFF	TGTGCCAGCAGCTTAGGAGGGACTATTATGGATGAGCAGTTCTTC
.	TRBV27	TRBJ2-5	few	CASGLDGETQYF	TGTGCCAGCGGGCTGGATGGGGAGACCCAGTACTTC
.	TRBV7-2	TRBJ2-7	few	CASSPGGPEQYF	TGTGCCAGCAGCCCCGGTGGTCCCGAGCAGTACTTC
TRBD2	TRBV5-6	TRBJ2-1	.	CASSLGTSGRGHEQFF	TGTGCCAGCAGCTTAGGGACTAGCGGGAGAGGGCATGAGCAGTTCTTC
TRBD1	TRBV7-9	TRBJ2-1	.	CASSPRDRDEQFF	TGTGCCAGCAGCCCGCGTGACAGGGACGAGCAGTTCTTC
TRBD2	TRBV6-4	TRBJ2-3	many	CASSPSGTDTQYF	TGTGCCAGCAGTCCTAGCGGGACAGATACGCAGTATTTT
TRBD2	TRBV4-3	TRBJ2-3	few	CASSAGGTKHPDTQYF	TGCGCCAGCAGCGCGGGGGGGACAAAACATCCAGATACGCAGTATTTT
TRBD1	TRBV11-2	TRBJ2-5	.	CASSWGTGPEQETQYF	TGTGCCAGCAGCTGGGGGACAGGGCCTGAACAAGAGACCCAGTACTTC
.	TRBV4-1	TRBJ2-1	.	CASSEELGGANEQFF	TGCGCCAGCAGCGAAGAGCTTGGGGGGGCCAATGAGCAGTTCTTC
.	TRBV6-5	TRBJ2-7	.	CASSSEGPAGEQYF	TGTGCCAGCAGTTCAGAGGGACCCGCCGGCGAGCAGTACTTC
TRBD2	TRBV7-2	TRBJ2-7	few	CASSLAGGLAHEQYF	TGTGCCAGCAGCTTAGCGGGAGGGCTTGCCCACGAGCAGTACTTC
.	TRBV6-4	TRBJ1-5	.	CASSDRDQPQHF	TGTGCCAGCAGTGACAGGGATCAGCCCCAGCATTTT
.	TRBV6-2/TRBV6-3	TRBJ1-5	.	CASSYSVVALNQPQHF	TGTGCCAGCAGTTACTCGGTCGTTGCCCTCAATCAGCCCCAGCATTTT
TRBD2	TRBV2	TRBJ2-7	.	CASSPQRGGHYEQYF	TGTGCCAGCAGTCCCCAGCGGGGGGGCCACTACGAGCAGTACTTC
.	TRBV7-6	TRBJ2-7	.	CASSQGLQGRGEQYF	TGTGCCAGCAGCCAGGGACTCCAAGGCCGTGGCGAGCAGTACTTC
.	TRBV7-2	TRBJ1-5	many	CASSSPEAGLNQPQHF	TGTGCCAGCAGCTCCCCCGAGGCAGGACTCAATCAGCCCCAGCATTTT
.	TRBV7-9	TRBJ1-2	.	CASSLVSQTVPYGYTF	TGTGCCAGCAGCTTAGTAAGCCAGACAGTCCCCTATGGCTACACCTTC
.	TRBV7-9	TRBJ2-1	.	CASSGTHREQFF	TGTGCCAGCAGCGGGACACATCGTGAGCAGTTCTTC
TRBD2	TRBV4-2	TRBJ2-1	.	CASSQEGGLASNEQFF	TGTGCCAGCAGCCAAGAGGGAGGACTAGCCTCCAATGAGCAGTTCTTC
.	TRBV15	TRBJ2-5	.	CATSRDPGQQETQYF	TGTGCCACCAGCAGAGATCCAGGCCAGCAAGAGACCCAGTACTTC
.	TRBV7-9	TRBJ2-7	few	CASTAQGNPYEQYF	TGTGCCAGCACCGCCCAGGGTAACCCCTACGAGCAGTACTTC
.	TRBV11-2	TRBJ1-2	few	CASRPLGEKAAYGYTF	TGTGCCAGCAGACCTCTGGGGGAGAAGGCAGCCTATGGCTACACCTTC
.	TRBV29-1	TRBJ2-2	.	CSVESPKNTGELFF	TGCAGCGTTGAATCTCCTAAGAACACCGGGGAGCTGTTTTTT
TRBD2	TRBV7-2	TRBJ2-1	few	CASSLGTSGGPEQFF	TGTGCCAGCAGCTTAGGGACTAGCGGGGGCCCCGAGCAGTTCTTC
.	TRBV25-1	TRBJ2-5	few	CASSVHTDRTQETQYF	TGTGCCAGCAGTGTCCATACCGACAGGACTCAAGAGACCCAGTACTTC
TRBD1	TRBV10-3	TRBJ2-7	.	CAIRTGVEYEQYF	TGTGCCATCAGGACAGGGGTAGAGTACGAGCAGTACTTC
.	TRBV11-2	TRBJ2-7	.	CASAPTLSSVPYEQYF	TGTGCCAGTGCACCGACCTTGTCTAGCGTCCCCTACGAGCAGTACTTC
TRBD2	TRBV7-2	TRBJ2-1	many	CASSLAAGGGNEQFF	TGTGCCAGCAGCTTAGCCGCGGGAGGGGGCAATGAGCAGTTCTTC
.	TRBV12-5	TRBJ2-1	.	CASEAVNEQFF	TGTGCTAGTGAGGCGGTGAATGAGCAGTTCTTC
.	TRBV28	TRBJ1-1	.	CASSPQGLNTEAFF	TGTGCCAGCAGTCCACAGGGCCTGAACACTGAAGCTTTCTTT
TRBD1	TRBV11-2	TRBJ2-7	.	CVSSLRGQTYEQYF	TGTGTCAGCAGCTTGAGGGGGCAAACCTACGAGCAGTACTTC